The next 19 T cell receptor beta chains were all read from a single sample in a study of blood T cell repertoires in COVID-19 (dated by TCRdb to the early 2020s). The library came from the immunoSEQ multiplex PCR assay. The table was pulled from immuneACCESS by TCRdb, which kept in-frame rearrangements only. Such tables lose some clones; where checked, under half of the loss comes from unresolved V genes, and the rest has no known cause. The sample records 210,000 or so clones, approximately 84% of which are singletons. The ten largest clones represent 7.8% of the sample. The sequencing sample was made of peripheral blood. The receptors were sampled from an elderly woman with COVID-19, enrolled during active disease.

J is TRBJ2-5 and V is TRBV5-1; tentatively, D is TRBD2 (5 bases). The CDR3 is 15 residues long. V was trimmed by 5 bases and J by 2 bases, leaving 16 bases between them. In germline, CDR1 is SGHRS, CDR2 YFSETQ. The CDR3 DNA sequence: TGCGCCAGCAGTGACCGGGGAAAAGGGCAAGAGACCCAGTACTTC. Its protein is CASSDRGKGQETQYF.

V is TRBV28 and J is TRBJ1-6; 7 bases line up with TRBD1. With V trimmed by 7 bases and J by 0 bases, 9 bases remained unmatched. The CDR3 is made up of 17 amino acids. Looked up from germline, CDR1 is MDHEN and CDR2 is SYDVKM. DNA of the CDR3: TGTGCCAGCACCCCGGGGGGGACAGCCTCCTATAATTCACCCCTCCACTTT. Its protein product is CASTPGGTASYNSPLHF.

This chain uses TRBV5-5 with TRBJ2-2; tentatively, D is TRBD2 (5 bases). Germline V gene sequence: CDR1 SGHKS, CDR2 YYEKEE (reference sequence). Deletions cut 0 bases from V and 0 bases from J, with 9 bases between. The CDR3 runs 16 residues. The CDR3 region is CASSLGRGSNTGELFF. The CDR3 DNA sequence: TGTGCCAGCAGCTTGGGTCGCGGGTCGAACACCGGGGAGCTGTTTTTT.

This clone was counted a few times. The gene calls are TRBV4-1 and TRBJ1-2, with a weak D call TRBD1 (5 bases). V lost 5 bases to trimming and J lost 14 bases, with 18 bases between them. Germline CDR1 MGHRA, CDR2 YSYEKL. CDR3 length: 12 residues. CDR3 protein: CASSNRREGRTF. The CDR3 bases are TGCGCCAGCAGCAACCGGAGGGAGGGACGGACCTTC.

This clone was detected once. The chain couples TRBV29-1 to TRBJ1-1; 9 nucleotides match TRBD1. The J segment lost 1 base and the V segment lost 7 bases, leaving 10 bases of the junction unmatched. The germline V gene has CDR1 SQVTM and CDR2 ANQGSEA. The CDR3 runs to 15 residues. CDR3 bases: TGCAGCGCCGAGGGGGTACAGGGGGCGAACACTGAAGCTTTCTTT. This sequence encodes CSAEGVQGANTEAFF.

In its sample, this clone was seen once. The chain carries TRBV27 and TRBJ2-1, with TRBD2 identical over 9 bases. With V trimmed by 6 bases and J by 4 bases, 4 bases remained unmatched. There are 14 residues in the CDR3. CDR1 MNHEY and CDR2 SMNVEV come from the germline V gene (reference sequence). The CDR3 region is CASRGSGSYNEQFF. CDR3 sequence (DNA): TGTGCCAGCAGGGGTAGCGGGAGTTACAATGAGCAGTTCTTC.

This sequence joins TRBV18 and TRBJ2-5, with D perhaps TRBD1 (6 bases). The CDR3 loop spans 14 amino acids. Germline V gene data show CDR1 as KGHSH and CDR2 as LQKENI. V gave up 4 bases and J gave up 5 bases, with 14 bases separating them. The CDR3: CASSRSGVYETQYF. The CDR3 DNA reads as TGTGCCAGCTCACGATCAGGGGTCTATGAGACCCAGTACTTC. The whole variable domain, remainder taken from reference TRBV18 and TRBJ2-5, is NAGVMQNPRHLVRRRGQEARLRCSPMKGHSHVYWYRQLPEEGLKFMVYLQKENIIDESGMPKERFSAEFPKEGPSILRIQQVVRGDSAAYFCASSRSGVYETQYFGPGTRLLVL.

This clone has only one observation. J is TRBJ2-2 and V is TRBV10-3; 15 bases are a match to TRBD2. With V trimmed by 11 bases and J by 5 bases, 3 bases remained unmatched. The germline CDR1 and CDR2 sequences are ENHRY and SYGVKD. This CDR3 is 14 amino acids long. The CDR3 DNA follows: TGTGCCGCCGGACTAGCGGGAGGGACCGGGGAGCTGTTTTTT. Protein sequence: CAAGLAGGTGELFF.

The V and J genes are TRBV28 and TRBJ1-4; 7 bases align to TRBD1. Germline V gene sequence: CDR1 MDHEN, CDR2 SYDVKM. The CDR3 has 14 amino acids. V trimming: 8 bases; J trimming: 3 bases; junction bases outside the gene matches: 6. CDR3 nucleotide sequence: TGTGCCAGCGCCCCGGGACAGCCTAATGAAAAACTGTTTTTT. Protein: CASAPGQPNEKLFF.

The rearrangement joins TRBV9 to TRBJ2-1; TRBD2 agrees at 8 bases. Looked up from germline, CDR1 is SGDLS and CDR2 is YYNGEE. The CDR3 runs 16 residues. V shed 1 base, J shed 8 bases, and the junction held 11 bases outside the gene matches. The CDR3 bases are TGTGCCAGCAGCGTAAAGACGGGAGGGCTCTCGGATGAGCAGTTCTTC. This encodes CASSVKTGGLSDEQFF.

The CDR3: CASSIRSGGYQETQYF. The CDR3 coding sequence is TGTGCCAGCAGTATAAGGAGCGGGGGGTACCAAGAGACCCAGTACTTC. V gene TRBV2 combines with J gene TRBJ2-5; the match to TRBD2 covers 9 bases. Trimming took 5 bases from V and 0 from J; bases not matched to a gene: 7. The CDR3 totals 16 residues. Looked up from germline, CDR1 is SNHLY and CDR2 is FYNNEI.

V gene TRBV3-1 (or the pseudogene TRBV3-2) combines with J gene TRBJ1-3; 8 bases align to TRBD1. CDR1 and CDR2 (germline): LGHDT, YNNKEL (reference sequence). The CDR3 has 17 residues. J gave up 0 bases and V 5 bases, and 9 bases lay outside the gene matches. The DNA of the CDR3 is TGTGCCAGCAGCGGGGGCGGGACAGGAAGCTCTGGAAACACCATATATTTT. It encodes CASSGGGTGSSGNTIYF.

The chain has TRBV5-1 and TRBJ1-1; the match to TRBD1 covers 10 bases. V lost 4 bases, J lost 0 bases, and 3 bases stayed unmatched. Germline V gene data show CDR1 as SGHRS and CDR2 as YFSETQ. The CDR3 has 15 amino acids. The CDR3, as DNA: TGCGCCAGCAGCAGGGACAGGGGTCTGAACACTGAAGCTTTCTTT. As protein: CASSRDRGLNTEAFF.

The gene calls are TRBV6-5 and TRBJ1-5, with a tentative D call TRBD1 (5 bases). V lost 0 bases and J lost 3, with 9 bases in between. CDR1 is MNHEY, CDR2 SVGAGI, per germline. CDR3 length: 15 residues. The CDR3 region has the DNA TGTGCCAGCAGTTACTCAAGGGGAAACAATCAGCCCCAGCATTTT. This translates into CASSYSRGNNQPQHF.

This clone was detected only a few times. This chain joins TRBV2 and TRBJ1-5, with TRBD1 matching 8 bases. Germline CDR1 is SNHLY and CDR2 is FYNNEI. The CDR3 runs to 13 residues. V dropped 6 bases and J dropped 4; count of bases not matched to a gene: 2. The CDR3 DNA reads as TGTGCCAGCAGAACAGGGGGGAATCAGCCCCAGCATTTT. Translation: CASRTGGNQPQHF.

This rearrangement joins TRBV15 to TRBJ1-4; 7 nucleotides match TRBD1. This CDR3 region has 15 residues. V shed 4 bases, J shed 3 bases, and the junction held 5 bases outside the gene matches. Germline loops: CDR1 LNHNV, CDR2 YYDKDF (reference sequence). The CDR3: CATSTDRAANEKLFF. DNA of the CDR3: TGTGCCACCAGCACCGACAGGGCTGCTAATGAAAAACTGTTTTTT. The full variable domain, completed using reference TRBV15 and TRBJ1-4, is DAMVIQNPRYQVTQFGKPVTLSCSQTLNHNVMYWYQQKSSQAPKLLFHYYDKDFNNEADTPDNFQSRRPNTSFCFLDIRSPGLGDTAMYLCATSTDRAANEKLFFGSGTQLSVL.

This clone was counted a few times. The chain is built from TRBV7-2 and TRBJ1-6; D is undetermined. The V end was cut by 3 bases, the J end by 3 bases, with 9 bases between. Germline assignment: CDR1 SGHTA and CDR2 FQGNSA. This CDR3 is 15 amino acids long. CDR3 sequence (DNA): TGTGCCAGCAGCTTGGAACAGCTCTATAATTCACCCCTCCACTTT. Translating it yields CASSLEQLYNSPLHF.

The chain carries TRBV28 and TRBJ2-3; D is possibly TRBD1 (6 bases). The V gene lost 2 bases and the J gene lost 4 bases, with 10 bases spanning the gap. Per germline, CDR1 MDHEN and CDR2 SYDVKM. The CDR3 has 14 amino acids. The CDR3 loop reads CASSLANRADTQYF. Here the CDR3 DNA reads TGTGCCAGCAGTTTAGCCAACAGGGCAGATACGCAGTATTTT.

The CDR3: CASSQGSNSPLHF. CDR3 sequence (DNA): TGTGCCAGCAGCCAAGGTAGTAATTCACCCCTCCACTTT. The rearrangement uses TRBV3-1 (or the pseudogene TRBV3-2) and TRBJ1-6; D ambiguous. Germline lookup yields CDR1 LGHDT and CDR2 YNNKEL (reference sequence). This CDR3 region has 13 residues. V lost 1 base, J lost 6 bases, and 4 bases lay in between.